Following are 25 T cell receptor beta chains from one sample sequenced in a study of blood T cells in healthy people across ages. A J-beta primer mix and a sample-barcoded 5' primer were used in a second PCR of roughly 7 to 12 cycles. TCRdb reanalysed the 5' RACE reads using MiXCR and keeps one entry per CDR3 protein. The sample lists 890,000 or so distinct CDR3 sequences; approximately 59% were seen once. Sequences were obtained from blood. The receptor set was obtained from a man aged 30 to 39 in good health.

V and J are TRBV20-1 and TRBJ2-1; D is unresolved. Trimming left V 3 bases short and J 4 bases short, with 13 bases between. The CDR3 has 14 amino acids. CDR1 and CDR2 from the germline V gene are DFQATT and SNEGSKA (reference sequence). The CDR3 here is CSASLPGKYNEQFF. CDR3 sequence (DNA): TGCAGTGCTAGTTTACCCGGAAAGTACAATGAGCAGTTCTTC.

This clonotype was seen more than once but under ten times. In nucleotides, the CDR3 is TGTGCCAGCAGCTCTAGCGGGACCTACAATGAGCAGTTCTTC. This codes for CASSSSGTYNEQFF. The chain is built from TRBV7-6 and TRBJ2-1, with 9 bases fitting TRBD2. V lost 4 bases and J lost 2; bases outside the gene matches: 0. This CDR3 is built from 14 residues. CDR1 is SGHVS and CDR2 is FNYEAQ in the germline V gene.

The chain recombines TRBV2 with TRBJ2-1, with 8 nucleotides matching TRBD2. The better agreement between TRBJ2-7 and the DNA end casts doubt on the J call. CDR3 length: 16 amino acids. The germline V gene has CDR1 SNHLY and CDR2 FYNNEI. For the CDR3, the DNA is TGTGCCAGCAGTGAACTCCGAAGCGGGGGATTCAATGAGCAGTACTTC. Its protein is CASSELRSGGFNEQYF.

The V call is TRBV9, the J call TRBJ2-4, with D possibly TRBD2 on 7 matching bases. The DNA end favors TRBJ2-7, so the J call may be wrong. The CDR3 runs to 16 residues. CDR1 is SGDLS, CDR2 YYNGEE, per germline. In nucleotides, the CDR3 is TGTGCCAGCAGCGTGGGGGGGCTCTTTGGGACATACGAGCAGTACTTC. It encodes CASSVGGLFGTYEQYF.

The rearrangement joins TRBV6-2 or TRBV6-3 to TRBJ2-1, with 8 bases matching TRBD1. This CDR3 contains 15 residues. V lost 5 bases and J lost 3; bases outside the gene matches: 6. The germline V gene has CDR1 MNHEY and CDR2 SVGEGT. The CDR3 reads CASSDGQGFYNEQFF. The CDR3 coding sequence is TGTGCCAGCAGTGACGGACAGGGCTTCTACAATGAGCAGTTCTTC.

Only a few counts were recorded for this clonotype. This chain uses TRBV6-6 with TRBJ2-1; 9 bases align to TRBD1. The CDR3 contains 16 residues. Germline trimming cut 5 bases from V and 8 bases from J; bases unmatched to any gene: 13. Looked up from germline, CDR1 is MNHNY and CDR2 is SVGAGI (reference sequence). The CDR3 sequence: CASSGRGQGFKDEQFF. The CDR3 DNA is TGTGCCAGCAGTGGCCGGGGACAGGGTTTTAAGGATGAGCAGTTCTTC.

V usage is TRBV5-5 and J usage is TRBJ2-7, with 10 bases aligning to TRBD2. CDR3 size: 16 residues. Germline V CDR1 and CDR2: SGHKS, YYEKEE (reference sequence). The V segment lost 3 bases and the J segment 4 bases; nucleotides outside the gene matches: 10. The CDR3 loop is CASSSSTRTSGYEQYF. The DNA of the CDR3 is TGTGCCAGCAGCTCCTCCACCCGGACTAGCGGTTACGAGCAGTACTTC.

This clonotype was seen ten or more times. The rearrangement links TRBV7-9 to TRBJ2-1; D is undetermined. The germline V gene encodes CDR1 SEHNR and CDR2 FQNEAQ (reference sequence). CDR3 length: 12 residues. Trimming pared 5 bases from V and 3 bases from J, leaving 5 bases between. The CDR3 DNA reads TGTGCCAGCAGCCCTGACTACAATGAGCAGTTCTTC. Amino acid sequence: CASSPDYNEQFF.

The chain links TRBV7-9 to TRBJ1-6; D is unclear. CDR3 size: 16 residues. V lost 2 bases to trimming and J lost 8 bases, with 16 bases between them. The V gene's germline CDR1 is SEHNR and CDR2 FQNEAQ (reference sequence). CDR3 sequence (DNA): TGTGCCAGCAGCTTATCCCTGCAGAGTGGTGATTCACCCCTCCACTTT. As protein: CASSLSLQSGDSPLHF.

J is TRBJ1-4 and V is TRBV7-2, with D perhaps TRBD1 (6 bases). V was pared by 4 bases and J by 3 bases, with 12 bases between. The germline V gene encodes CDR1 SGHTA and CDR2 FQGNSA. The CDR3 covers 15 residues. In DNA, the CDR3 is TGTGCCAGCAGCTATAGGGGGAGCCCTAATGAAAAACTGTTTTTT. Amino acids: CASSYRGSPNEKLFF.

This chain uses TRBV7-2 with TRBJ2-3; D may be TRBD1 (7 bases). Germline CDR1 SGHTA, CDR2 FQGNSA. V dropped 5 bases and J dropped 4 bases, with 16 bases sitting between them. This CDR3 is 15 amino acids long. CDR3 DNA: TGTGCCAGCAGCCCCCGGGCCAGGGGGGCAGATACGCAGTATTTT. It codes for CASSPRARGADTQYF.

This rearrangement joins TRBV28 to TRBJ1-1; D is uncertain. The CDR3 consists of 11 residues. Trimming shortened V by 4 bases and J by 6 bases, and 6 bases separated the two germline ends. Germline assignment: CDR1 MDHEN and CDR2 SYDVKM. The CDR3 sequence: CASSSAAEAFF. CDR3 nucleotide sequence: TGTGCCAGCAGTTCGGCCGCTGAAGCTTTCTTT.

The chain has TRBV4-3 and TRBJ2-5; TRBD1 aligns across 8 bases. Looked up from germline, CDR1 is LGHNA and CDR2 is YSLEER. The trim removed 1 base at V and 2 bases at J, leaving 12 bases unmatched. The CDR3 length is 18 residues. Written as DNA, the CDR3 is TGCGCCAGCAGCCAAGGGGCCAGGGGGCCTTCGCGGCAAGAGACCCAGTACTTC. Translating gives CASSQGARGPSRQETQYF.

This clonotype appeared a few times. The chain employs TRBV28 and TRBJ1-6; D is unclear. The germline V gene has CDR1 MDHEN and CDR2 SYDVKM. V was clipped by 10 bases and J by 9 bases, with 13 bases between them. This CDR3 contains 12 residues. The CDR3: CATLEGSSPLHF. CDR3 bases: TGTGCCACCCTGGAAGGGAGTTCACCCCTCCACTTT.

This clonotype was picked up a small number of times. The rearrangement links TRBV25-1 to TRBJ2-7; D not resolved. Germline V gives CDR1 MGHDK, CDR2 SYGVNS. The CDR3 has 14 amino acids. The V end was cut by 1 base, the J end by 5 bases, with 12 bases between. CDR3 protein: CASSESNIMNEQYF. Written as DNA, the CDR3 is TGTGCCAGCAGTGAATCCAACATCATGAACGAGCAGTACTTC.

Many counts were recorded for this clonotype. One end of the junction is discordant with germline, which a read error may explain. The chain combines TRBV5-4 with TRBJ2-1; D is possibly TRBD1 (5 bases). The germline gives CDR1 SGHNT, CDR2 YYREEE (reference sequence). This CDR3 is built from 13 residues. CDR3 residues: CASTLGRENEQFF. The DNA for the CDR3 is TGTGCCAGCACCTTGGGCAGGGAAAATGAGCAGTTCTTC.

This clonotype occurred a few times. The V call is TRBV7-9, the J call TRBJ2-5, with 9 bases fitting TRBD1. V lost 6 bases and J lost 4; bases outside the gene matches: 9. This CDR3 spans 15 amino acids. From germline, CDR1 is SEHNR and CDR2 FQNEAQ (reference sequence). DNA for the CDR3: TGTGCCAGCAGTCTACCACAGGGGGCCGGAGAGACCCAGTACTTC. It translates to CASSLPQGAGETQYF.

This chain links TRBV24-1 with TRBJ2-1, with 9 bases matching TRBD1. The CDR3 is 14 amino acids. J gave up 8 bases and V 3 bases, and 4 bases lay outside the gene matches. CDR1 and CDR2 from the germline V gene are KGHDR and SFDVKD. The CDR3 here is CATSDLTGGDEQFF. CDR3 sequence (DNA): TGTGCCACCAGTGATCTTACAGGGGGCGATGAGCAGTTCTTC.

The V call is TRBV6-2 or TRBV6-3, the J call TRBJ2-3; perhaps D is TRBD1 or TRBD2 (5 bases each). The germline CDR1 and CDR2 sequences are MNHEY and SVGEGT. Between the trimmed V and J ends, which lost 1 base and 1 base, there was a span of 9 bases. The CDR3 totals 15 residues. CDR3 nucleotides: TGTGCCAGCAGTTACTTCCGGGACCGCACAGATACGCAGTATTTT. Protein sequence: CASSYFRDRTDTQYF.

The chain joins TRBV18 to TRBJ1-2; the match to TRBD1 covers 8 bases. The germline V gene has CDR1 KGHSH and CDR2 LQKENI. CDR3 length: 14 amino acids. With V trimmed by 2 bases and J by 4 bases, 3 bases remained unmatched. Here the CDR3 reads CASSPSGQGYGYTF. The CDR3 DNA reads TGTGCCAGCTCACCATCCGGACAGGGCTATGGCTACACCTTC.

The chain has TRBV7-9 and TRBJ1-2, with a weak D call TRBD1 (5 bases). V shed 1 base and J shed 4 bases, with 10 bases lying between them. This CDR3 has 14 residues. CDR1 and CDR2 (germline): SEHNR, FQNEAQ (reference sequence). The CDR3 spells CASSLDVGGYGYTF. The CDR3 nucleotides are TGTGCCAGCAGCTTAGACGTTGGGGGCTATGGCTACACCTTC. The variable domain in full, completed from reference TRBV7-9 and TRBJ1-2, reads DTGVSQNPRHKITKRGQNVTFRCDPISEHNRLYWYRQTLGQGPEFLTYFQNEAQLEKSRLLSDRFSAERPKGSFSTLEIQRTEQGDSAMYLCASSLDVGGYGYTFGSGTRLTVV.

This clonotype appeared a single time. This chain links TRBV29-1 with TRBJ1-4, with TRBD1 matching over 7 bases. Germline-derived CDR1 and CDR2 are SQVTM and ANQGSEA. This CDR3 is built from 12 residues. The V gene end was trimmed by 8 bases and the J gene end by 2 bases; junction bases not matched to a gene: 2. Here the CDR3 DNA reads TGCAGCTACAGGGGCACTAATGAAAAACTGTTTTTT. Its protein is CSYRGTNEKLFF.

The chain couples TRBV7-3 to TRBJ2-5; the D gene is possibly TRBD1 (6 bases). The germline V gene encodes CDR1 SGHTA and CDR2 FQGTGA. The CDR3 spans 15 residues. V was clipped by 0 bases and J by 11 bases, with 19 bases between them. The CDR3 nucleotides read TGTGCCAGCAGCTTAACGTCCCAGGGGTACAATGAGCAGTACTTC. Protein sequence: CASSLTSQGYNEQYF.

The chain has TRBV25-1 and TRBJ2-7; 9 nucleotides line up with TRBD1. Per germline, CDR1 MGHDK and CDR2 SYGVNS. This CDR3 comprises 15 residues. V was pared by 2 bases and J by 7 bases, with 9 bases of the junction left unmatched. CDR3 sequence reads: CASSELPGQGGEQYF. In DNA, the CDR3 is TGTGCCAGCAGTGAACTACCGGGACAGGGAGGAGAGCAGTACTTC.

This chain connects TRBV12-3 or TRBV12-4 to TRBJ2-1; TRBD1 agrees at 7 bases. The CDR3 loop spans 15 amino acids. The J segment lost 0 bases and the V segment lost 7 bases, leaving 6 bases of the junction unmatched. CDR3 nucleotide sequence: TGTGCCAGCACCTTACAGGGGAGCTCCTACAATGAGCAGTTCTTC. This sequence encodes CASTLQGSSYNEQFF.